The next 4 T cell receptor delta chains were all read from a single sample in a study of gamma-delta T cells after stem cell transplantation. TCRdb reanalysed the RT-PCR reads with CATT. The repertoire includes thousands of delta-chain clones, approximately 3.5% of them detected once, and more than 35% sits in the top ten. The sample taken for sequencing was gamma-delta T cells. These receptors originate from a human donor. It is not recorded whose cells these are; they may come from a transplant donor.

This clone was seen more than once but under ten times. This sequence is one base from a far larger clone and is likely a read error. This same CDR3 is encoded by further DNA sequences in the sample. This rearrangement joins TRDV2 to TRDJ1, with 8 nucleotides matching TRDD3. The germline V gene encodes CDR1 GEAIGNYY and CDR2 EKD. The CDR3 length is 17 residues. This CDR3 reads CACDFVLGVNEADKLIF. The CDR3 region has the DNA TGTGCCTGTGACTTCGTACTGGGGGTCAACGAGGCCGATAAACTCATCTTC.

In regard to this clone: With a far larger clone one base away, a read error is the likely cause. The genes are TRDV1 and TRDJ1, with D perhaps given as TRDD2 or TRDD3 (7 bases each). Germline V lookup: CDR1 TSWWSYY, CDR2 QGS. The CDR3 has 29 residues. V shed 0 bases and J shed 0 bases, with 50 bases lying between them. The CDR3 sequence: CALGELGFFLRPPGGWMGVDTSYTDKLIF. The CDR3 coding sequence is TGTGCTCTTGGGGAACTGGGTTTCTTCCTAAGGCCGCCTGGGGGCTGGATGGGAGTAGATACTTCCTACACCGATAAACTCATCTTT.

There are a few counts of this clone. Given a much more abundant clone one base away, this may be a read error. This sample also contains other DNA sequences that code for the same CDR3. The chain couples TRDV2 to TRDJ1; 7 nucleotides match TRDD3. Per germline, CDR1 GEAIGNYY and CDR2 EKD. Unmatched junction bases numbered 14, after V lost 2 bases and J lost 0 bases. The CDR3 spans 18 residues. The DNA of the CDR3 is TGTGCCTGTGACAGACTGGGGTCCAACGCCGATTACACCGATAAACTCATCTTT. As protein: CACDRLGSNADYTDKLIF.

This clone occurred once. This likely traces to a read error, being one base from a far larger clone. Other DNA sequences of this sample code for an identical CDR3. The chain recombines TRDV1 with TRDJ1, with D perhaps assigned TRDD2 or TRDD3 (7 bases each). This CDR3 comprises 29 residues. The ends were cut back, 4 bases at V and 0 bases at J, with 54 bases in the middle. Germline CDR1 reads TSWWSYY; CDR2 reads QGS. DNA for the CDR3: TGTGCTCTTGGGGGACTGGGTTTCTTCCTAAGGCCGCCTGGGGGCTGGATGGGAGTAGGTACTTCCTACACCGATAAACTCATCTTT. Its protein is CALGGLGFFLRPPGGWMGVGTSYTDKLIF.